The 13 T cell receptor beta chains reported below all come from one sample, sequenced in a study of cytomegalovirus exposure and HLA in healthy donors. PCR primers comprised 60 Vbeta and 13 Jbeta primers. Clones were sequenced by immunoSEQ multiplex PCR, and TCRdb holds only the in-frame ones, with some missing. The table shows 55,000 to 70,000 clones, with less than 80% occurring only once. Sequencing was done on a sample of PBMCs. These TCRs come from a woman between 50 and 59 years old in good health and CMV-seronegative.

The count of this clone is one. J is TRBJ2-7 and V is TRBV6-4; 12 nucleotides align to TRBD2. The CDR3 spans 14 residues. The V gene's germline CDR1 is MRHNA and CDR2 SNTAGT. The V gene end was trimmed by 0 bases and the J gene end by 6 bases; junction bases not matched to a gene: 0. CDR3 DNA sequence: TGTGCCAGCAGTGACTCGACTAGCGGGAGCGAGCAGTACTTC. Translating gives CASSDSTSGSEQYF.

This clone was counted once. This CDR3 reads CASRHPTSGEICATNEQFF. In DNA, the CDR3 is TGTGCCAGCAGGCACCCGACTAGCGGGGAAATTTGTGCTACGAATGAGCAGTTCTTC. V and J are TRBV6-4 and TRBJ2-1, with TRBD2 matching 11 bases. The V gene end was trimmed by 6 bases and the J gene end by 7 bases; junction bases not matched to a gene: 20. The CDR3 extends over 19 amino acids. Germline CDR1 reads MRHNA; CDR2 reads SNTAGT.

The chain recombines TRBV18 with TRBJ1-5; no definite D call. Germline V gives CDR1 KGHSH, CDR2 LQKENI. V lost 3 bases and J lost 4, with 7 bases in between. CDR3 size: 13 residues. In nucleotides, the CDR3 is TGTGCCAGCTCACCTACAGAGAATCAGCCCCAGCATTTT. Translating it yields CASSPTENQPQHF.

This clone was seen a handful of times. J is TRBJ2-5 and V is TRBV5-4; TRBD2 aligns across 12 bases. Germline lookup yields CDR1 SGHNT and CDR2 YYREEE (reference sequence). Trimming at V came to 4 bases and at J to 5 bases, leaving 12 bases not matched to a gene. The CDR3 is 17 amino acids. CDR3 DNA sequence: TGTGCCAGCAGCCCCACTAGCGGGAGGCCCTTTTGGGAGACCCAGTACTTC. The encoded protein is CASSPTSGRPFWETQYF. Looking up the rest from reference TRBV5-4 and TRBJ2-5 gives the full variable domain: ETGVTQSPTHLIKTRGQQVTLRCSSQSGHNTVSWYQQALGQGPQFIFQYYREEENGRGNFPPRFSGLQFPNYSSELNVNALELDDSALYLCASSPTSGRPFWETQYFGPGTRLLVL.

The gene calls are TRBV5-4 and TRBJ2-7; 9 nucleotides agree with TRBD1. Looked up from germline, CDR1 is SGHNT and CDR2 is YYREEE (reference sequence). CDR3 size: 16 residues. J lost 3 bases, V lost 3 bases, and 10 bases had no gene match. The DNA of the CDR3 is TGTGCCAGCAGCTCGCCGATGGACAGGGGTCTCTACGAGCAGTACTTC. Encoded protein: CASSSPMDRGLYEQYF.

The table lists this clone with a few counts. J is TRBJ2-4 and V is TRBV2, with D possibly TRBD1 on 5 matching bases. Trimming left V 6 bases short and J 2 bases short, with 14 bases between. Per germline, CDR1 SNHLY and CDR2 FYNNEI. The CDR3 extends over 15 amino acids. CDR3 in DNA: TGTGCCAGCAGGTTCTCAGGGATAACCAAAAACATTCAGTACTTC. This codes for CASRFSGITKNIQYF. The full variable domain, in which reference TRBV2 and TRBJ2-4 provide the parts outside the CDR3, is EPEVTQTPSHQVTQMGQEVILRCVPISNHLYFYWYRQILGQKVEFLVSFYNNEISEKSEIFDDQFSVERPDGSNFTLKIRSTKLEDSAMYFCASRFSGITKNIQYFGAGTRLSVL.

V is TRBV28 and J is TRBJ2-2; a weak D match, TRBD2 (5 bases). The V and J ends lost 8 bases and 0 bases respectively, with 7 bases between them. CDR3 length: 13 amino acids. Germline assignment: CDR1 MDHEN and CDR2 SYDVKM. The CDR3 spells CASWTPNTGELFF. The CDR3 bases are TGTGCCAGCTGGACTCCGAACACCGGGGAGCTGTTTTTT. The whole variable domain, filled in from reference TRBV28 and TRBJ2-2, reads DVKVTQSSRYLVKRTGEKVFLECVQDMDHENMFWYRQDPGLGLRLIYFSYDVKMKEKGDIPEGYSVSREKKERFSLILESASTNQTSMYLCASWTPNTGELFFGEGSRLTVL.

This rearrangement joins TRBV28 to TRBJ2-7, with D hard to call. V was cut by 6 bases and J by 3 bases, with 6 bases left in between. CDR3 size: 11 residues. The germline gives CDR1 MDHEN, CDR2 SYDVKM. The CDR3 bases are TGTGCCAGCAGGATCAGCTACGAGCAGTACTTC. It specifies CASRISYEQYF. Together with reference TRBV28 and TRBJ2-7, the CDR3 gives the full variable domain: DVKVTQSSRYLVKRTGEKVFLECVQDMDHENMFWYRQDPGLGLRLIYFSYDVKMKEKGDIPEGYSVSREKKERFSLILESASTNQTSMYLCASRISYEQYFGPGTRLTVT.

The chain uses TRBV5-6 and TRBJ2-1, with D tentatively TRBD2 (5 bases). The V end was cut by 1 base, the J end by 5 bases, with 16 bases between. Germline V lookup: CDR1 SGHDT, CDR2 YYEEEE. The CDR3 sequence is 16 residues long. The CDR3 region has the DNA TGTGCCAGCAGCTTGAGCGGTCCGTCGGTGAACAATGAGCAGTTCTTC. It codes for CASSLSGPSVNNEQFF. Drawing the rest from reference TRBV5-6 and TRBJ2-1, the complete variable domain is DAGVTQSPTHLIKTRGQQVTLRCSPKSGHDTVSWYQQALGQGPQFIFQYYEEEERQRGNFPDRFSGHQFPNYSSELNVNALLLGDSALYLCASSLSGPSVNNEQFFGPGTRLTVL.

In its sample, this clone was seen a few times. The chain employs TRBV18 and TRBJ2-3; perhaps TRBD1 as D (5 bases). This CDR3 has 14 amino acids. Trimming pared 6 bases from V and 3 bases from J, leaving 13 bases between. Germline lookup yields CDR1 KGHSH and CDR2 LQKENI. This CDR3 reads CASSLDSGTDTQYF. For the CDR3, the DNA is TGTGCCAGCTCTCTAGACTCAGGGACAGATACGCAGTATTTT. Full variable domain (rest looked up from reference TRBV18 and TRBJ2-3): NAGVMQNPRHLVRRRGQEARLRCSPMKGHSHVYWYRQLPEEGLKFMVYLQKENIIDESGMPKERFSAEFPKEGPSILRIQQVVRGDSAAYFCASSLDSGTDTQYFGPGTRLTVL.

V gene TRBV20-1 combines with J gene TRBJ2-7; 8 nucleotides match TRBD2. The germline V gene has CDR1 DFQATT and CDR2 SNEGSKA (reference sequence). The CDR3 sequence is 11 residues long. CDR3 sequence reads: CSARSLAGAIV. The DNA of the CDR3 is TGCAGTGCTAGAAGCCTAGCGGGTGCCATCGTC.

The chain has TRBV19 and TRBJ2-7, with 10 positions matching TRBD2. The CDR3 runs to 20 residues. Germline V gene data show CDR1 as LNHDA and CDR2 as SQIVND (reference sequence). Trimming removed 2 bases from V and 0 bases from J; junction bases left unmatched: 16. The CDR3 DNA is TGTGCCAGTAGTATAAGCGCGGGCGGGACTAGCGTTCTGAGCTCCTACGAGCAGTACTTC. This sequence encodes CASSISAGGTSVLSSYEQYF.

This clone was found a few times. The chain uses TRBV7-2 and TRBJ1-1; 7 positions match TRBD1. Germline loops: CDR1 SGHTA, CDR2 FQGNSA. V gave up 10 bases and J gave up 4 bases; unmatched junction bases: 12. This CDR3 is 14 amino acids long. The DNA for the CDR3 is TGTGCCATCGCTGAAGGGGGCGTCGGCACTGAAGCTTTCTTT. This translates into CAIAEGGVGTEAFF. Complete variable domain (other parts from reference TRBV7-2 and TRBJ1-1): GAGVSQSPSNKVTEKGKDVELRCDPISGHTALYWYRQSLGQGLEFLIYFQGNSAPDKSGLPSDRFSAERTGGSVSTLTIQRTQQEDSAVYLCAIAEGGVGTEAFFGQGTRLTVV.